This TCR beta chain was identified in a study of response to subunit inactivated influenza vaccine. TCRdb re-called the RT-PCR reads with MiXCR, one entry per CDR3 protein. The profile shows some 640,000 distinct CDR3 sequences, about 14% of them singletons. V was shortened by 7 bases and J by 3 bases, with 19 bases between the two germline ends. Germline CDR1 reads DFQATT; CDR2 reads SNEGSKA (reference sequence). The CDR3 has 14 residues. This clonotype came up a few times. The sample was PBMCs from blood, taken around 15 days before vaccination. The sequence was obtained from a man over 45 who received an inactivated influenza vaccine. V gene TRBV20-1 combines with J gene TRBJ2-7; D could derive from TRBD1 or TRBD2 (7 bases each). CDR3: CSVKGGDSLYEQYF. CDR3 bases: TGCAGTGTCAAGGGGGGGGACAGCCTCTACGAGCAGTACTTC.